This T cell receptor (beta chain) came from a study of T cell responses to AZD1222 COVID-19 vaccine. Study-wide findings and caveats: Possibly, clonal diversity was underestimated; donors were largely white British and included more females.

Sequencing used immunoSEQ multiplex PCR; TCRdb keeps in-frame clones, though not all of them. The top ten clones hold roughly 6.5% of a sample with about 120,000 clones, around 90% of them seen once. The germline V and J ends were trimmed by 5 bases and 1 base, with 8 bases remaining between them. In germline, CDR1 is MNHNY, CDR2 SVGAGI (reference sequence). The CDR3 consists of 13 residues. For this clone: Its antigen is still unknown. At the DNA level, this CDR3 is encoded by other sequences in the same sample as well.

This sequence was found in an adult in good health. The chain carries TRBV6-6 and TRBJ1-2; TRBD1 is a possible D gene (5 bases). The sample here was peripheral blood, taken on day 0 of AZD1222 vaccination. The CDR3 here is CASSKQDNYGYTF. The CDR3 bases are TGTGCCAGCAGTAAACAGGATAACTATGGCTACACCTTC.